The 17 T cell receptor delta chains listed next were all sequenced from one sample in a study of gamma-delta T cells after stem cell transplantation. TCRdb re-identified clones in the RT-PCR reads via CATT. The data contain around 16,000 delta-chain clones, just under 9.5% of them singletons. Material for sequencing was gamma-delta T cells. The receptors derive from a human donor. It is not recorded whose cells these are; they may come from a transplant donor.

As for this clone: A read error is likely here: a far larger clone is one base away. The sample has other DNA sequences that encode this CDR3 too. The V call is TRDV2, the J call TRDJ1; D is possibly TRDD3 (5 bases). CDR3 length: 17 residues. Germline V gives CDR1 GEAIGNYY, CDR2 EKD. V lost 3 bases, J lost 0 bases, and 19 bases lay in between. Here the CDR3 reads CACDLVGDTRNTDKLIF. The CDR3 DNA reads TGTGCCTGTGACTTGGTGGGAGATACCCGAAACACCGATAAACTCATCTTT.

Remarks on this clone: Possible read error: a much larger clone is one base away. For the CDR3, the DNA is TGTGCCCGTGACACCGTCGCCGGCTTTTCCTCCCCCCAAACTGGGGGATATGCTGTCCCGTACACCGATAAACTCATCTTT. It encodes CARDTVAGFSSPQTGGYAVPYTDKLIF. V is TRDV2 and J is TRDJ1, with 11 positions matching TRDD3. This CDR3 comprises 27 residues. Germline values: CDR1 GEAIGNYY, CDR2 EKD.

This clone was detected many times. Only one base separates this from a far larger clonotype, so it likely reflects a read error. The V call is TRDV2, the J call TRDJ1; 9 bases match TRDD3. Looked up from germline, CDR1 is GEAIGNYY and CDR2 is EKD. CDR3 size: 21 residues. With V trimmed by 0 bases and J by 3 bases, 22 bases remained unmatched. CDR3 nucleotide sequence: TGTGCCTGTGACACCGTTGAGTCCAACCGGCGTACTGGGGGACTCGCCGATAAACTCATCTTT. Translation gives CACDTVESNRRTGGLADKLIF.

This clone was counted between two and nine times. TCRdb pairs this DNA with a much larger clone's protein that differs at residue 15, likely a read error; the protein shown was translated from the DNA. The chain links TRDV1 to TRDJ1; 7 bases line up with TRDD3. This CDR3 has 20 amino acids. V lost 0 bases and J lost 4; bases outside the gene matches: 20. CDR1 TSWWSYY and CDR2 QGS come from the germline V gene. The CDR3 nucleotides are TGTGCTCTTGGGGAACTAAGAAGCCTACTGGGATACCAACTCCGCGATAAACTCATCTTT. Protein product: CALGELRSLLGYQLRDKLIF.

In its sample, this clone was seen many times. A far bigger clonotype differs at one base, so this is likely a read error. The chain links TRDV2 to TRDJ1; D is possibly TRDD1 or TRDD3 (5 bases each). Germline V gene sequence: CDR1 GEAIGNYY, CDR2 EKD. Trimming took off 0 bases at V and 4 bases at J, with 35 bases between the two ends. This CDR3 has 22 residues. The CDR3 is CACDTGNLTTSPGLTTRDKLIF. CDR3 sequence (DNA): TGTGCCTGTGACACCGGAAATCTTACTACGTCTCCTGGGCTCACTACGCGCGATAAACTCATCTTT.

The table lists this clone with a few counts. With a far larger clone one base away, a read error is the likely cause. This same CDR3 is encoded by further DNA sequences in the sample. The chain is built from TRDV2 and TRDJ2, with TRDD3 matching 9 bases. This CDR3 is 21 amino acids long. Germline-derived CDR1 and CDR2 are GEAIGNYY and EKD. The CDR3 nucleotides read TGTGCCTGTGACCCGGTGCGGATCTTGGGGGATAGGGGAGCTTTGACGGCACAACTCTTCTTT. Translation gives CACDPVRILGDRGALTAQLFF.

A word on this clone: The same CDR3 arises from other DNA sequences in this sample as well. This chain connects TRDV1 to TRDJ1; D unresolved. The CDR3 covers 20 residues. Germline V CDR1 and CDR2: TSWWSYY, QGS. Between the trimmed V and J ends, which lost 2 bases and 0 bases, there was a span of 25 bases. CDR3 region: CALGESSGWEKKPYTDKLIF. CDR3 coding DNA: TGTGCTCTTGGGGAAAGCTCTGGATGGGAGAAAAAGCCGTACACCGATAAACTCATCTTT.

There are a few counts of this clone. The translation of this DNA and the TCRdb protein of a much larger clone differ at residue 12, probably owing to a read error; the protein shown here is translated from the DNA. V usage is TRDV2 and J usage is TRDJ1, with a tentative D call TRDD3 (6 bases). Trimming removed 0 bases from V and 0 bases from J, with 28 bases in between. Germline V gene sequence: CDR1 GEAIGNYY, CDR2 EKD. This CDR3 spans 21 amino acids. The CDR3 loop is CACDTVQKSLGNETYTDKLIF. The CDR3 nucleotides read TGTGCCTGTGACACCGTTCAAAAAAGTCTGGGGAATGAAACGTACACCGATAAACTCATCTTT.

Notes on this clone: The protein in TCRdb stems from a much larger clone and differs at residue 20 from this DNA's translation, likely a read error; here the protein is translated from the DNA. This chain connects TRDV1 to TRDJ1, with TRDD3 matching over 10 bases. CDR3 length equals 22 residues. Germline V gives CDR1 TSWWSYY, CDR2 QGS. The CDR3 sequence is CALGEIWEAMDEDWGIVDKFIF. CDR3 DNA sequence: TGTGCTCTTGGGGAAATCTGGGAGGCGATGGATGAGGACTGGGGGATTGTCGATAAATTCATCTTT.

Points on this clone: The DNA is left out, because the CDR3 cannot be placed on it with certainty; the CDR3 is given as TCRdb lists it. This chain uses TRDV1 with TRDJ1; the table's D call of TRDD3 was not tested on the DNA. CDR1 and CDR2 (germline): TSWWSYY, QGS. The length of the CDR3 is 24 amino acids, counting both ends. CDR3 amino acids: CSAKYLCDLGAISLAFGYTDNLIF.

Concerning this clone itself: The TCRdb protein comes from a much larger clone and disagrees with this DNA's translation at residue 19, likely due to a read error; the protein given here is derived from the DNA. This rearrangement joins TRDV3 to TRDJ3; TRDD3 is a possible D gene (5 bases). Germline V gene lookup returns CDR1 TVYSNPD and CDR2 GDNSRS (reference sequence). The CDR3 spans 22 residues. CDR3 bases: TGTGCCTTTAGTTCTTGGGAGTACAGGGGGTCCCGGAGCTCCTGGGACACCCGACCGATGTTTTTC. Protein product: CAFSSWEYRGSRSSWDTRPMFF.

This clone was observed a few times. TCRdb pairs this DNA with a much larger clone's protein that differs at residue 14, likely a read error; the protein shown was translated from the DNA. The chain recombines TRDV2 with TRDJ1; D remains ambiguous. Germline loops: CDR1 GEAIGNYY, CDR2 EKD. The CDR3 loop spans 15 amino acids. CDR3 region: CACDGMAPSIDKLTF. The CDR3 DNA reads TGTGCCTGTGATGGAATGGCCCCGAGCATCGATAAACTCACCTTT.

The chain links TRDV2 to TRDJ1, with a weak D call TRDD3 (5 bases). Germline V gives CDR1 GEAIGNYY, CDR2 EKD. The CDR3 has 17 residues. The V and J ends lost 2 bases and 0 bases respectively, with 18 bases between them. The CDR3 sequence is CACDRLVEARYTDKLIF. CDR3 nucleotides: TGTGCCTGTGACAGACTGGTGGAGGCGCGGTACACCGATAAACTCATCTTT.

About this clone itself: A read error may explain this, as a much larger clone is one base away. This sequence joins TRDV2 and TRDJ1, with 7 bases fitting TRDD3. With V trimmed by 3 bases and J by 0 bases, 15 bases remained unmatched. There are 18 residues in the CDR3. CDR1 and CDR2 (germline): GEAIGNYY, EKD. CDR3 bases: TGTGCCTGTGACCCCAGTGGCGGGGATAGTCCGTACACCGATAAACTCATCTTT. Translated, it gives CACDPSGGDSPYTDKLIF.

As for this clone: The mismatch at residue 10 between this DNA's translation and the TCRdb protein of a much larger clone likely reflects a read error; the protein shown is translated from the DNA. The V call is TRDV2, the J call TRDJ1; 9 bases are shared with TRDD3. This CDR3 is built from 20 residues. CDR1 is GEAIGNYY, CDR2 EKD, per germline. The V segment lost 3 bases and the J segment 0 bases; nucleotides outside the gene matches: 19. This chain's CDR3 is CACDPVLGDKGSKYTDKLIF. The CDR3 DNA follows: TGTGCCTGTGACCCGGTTTTGGGGGATAAGGGGTCTAAGTACACCGATAAACTCATCTTT.

Points on this clone: The mismatch at residue 7 between this DNA's translation and the TCRdb protein of a much larger clone likely reflects a read error; the protein shown is translated from the DNA. The V and J genes are TRDV2 and TRDJ1; 7 nucleotides agree with TRDD3. The CDR3 totals 15 residues. J was trimmed by 7 bases and V by 3 bases; bases with no gene match: 13. CDR1 is GEAIGNYY, CDR2 EKD, per germline. CDR3 sequence (DNA): TGTGCCTGTGACCCTATCCCGGGGGATGCCCGTAAACTCATCTTT. Its protein product is CACDPIPGDARKLIF.

This clone was detected only a few times. The amino acid sequence in TCRdb belongs to a much larger clone and departs from this DNA's translation at residues 12 and 16, likely a sequencing read error; the sequence shown is translated from the DNA. The chain carries TRDV2 and TRDJ1; TRDD3 matches at 10 bases. The CDR3 has 17 residues. From germline, CDR1 is GEAIGNYY and CDR2 EKD. CDR3 sequence: CACDRLGDALYADKLTF. CDR3 in DNA: TGTGCCTGTGACCGACTGGGGGATGCGCTGTACGCCGATAAACTCACCTTT.